Each of the 8 T cell receptor beta chains below was sequenced from the same sample in a study of human T cells and chemical hapten exposure. The time point here: patch test 3, about 24 weeks after DPC sensitization. Regarding treatment: therapeutic diphenylcyclopropenone sensitization with weekly scalp DPC. TCRdb fed the RACE reads into MiXCR, producing one record per CDR3 protein. The sample lists roughly 100,000 distinct CDR3 sequences; 30% to 35% were seen once. Sample: whole blood, taken in connection with sensitization to the hapten diphenylcyclopropenone (DPC). These receptors were obtained from a man aged 35 to 55 with alopecia areata. Some clones in this sample may be carry-over from other donors' samples.

The chain uses TRBV6-2 or TRBV6-3 and TRBJ2-1, with a possible D match to TRBD2 (5 bases). The germline CDR1 and CDR2 sequences are MNHEY and SVGEGT. V lost 4 bases and J 3 bases, leaving 16 bases between the germline ends. This CDR3 contains 16 residues. The CDR3 DNA is TGTGCCAGCAGTTGGATGCTAGCTGCAAACTACAATGAGCAGTTCTTC. This sequence encodes CASSWMLAANYNEQFF.

This clonotype showed up just a few times. The rearrangement links TRBV24-1 to TRBJ1-2; D ambiguous. V was shortened by 0 bases and J by 6 bases, with 10 bases between the two germline ends. CDR1 is KGHDR and CDR2 is SFDVKD in the germline V gene. The CDR3 runs to 14 residues. CDR3 protein: CATSDLRAGDGYTF. In nucleotides, the CDR3 is TGTGCCACCAGTGATTTGAGGGCAGGAGATGGCTACACCTTC.

The chain recombines TRBV5-6 with TRBJ2-5; D is undetermined. Germline values: CDR1 SGHDT, CDR2 YYEEEE. V shed 3 bases and J shed 1 base, with 10 bases lying between them. The CDR3 is 14 amino acids. The CDR3 spells CASSWTGLQETQYF. In DNA, the CDR3 is TGTGCCAGCAGCTGGACGGGTCTCCAAGAGACCCAGTACTTC.

J is TRBJ1-6 and V is TRBV27; D uncertain. Germline assignment: CDR1 MNHEY and CDR2 SMNVEV (reference sequence). The V end was cut by 4 bases, the J end by 3 bases, with 4 bases between. The length of the CDR3 is 13 residues. The CDR3 sequence: CASSSYYNSPLHF. The CDR3 DNA sequence: TGTGCCAGCAGTTCCTACTATAATTCACCCCTCCACTTT.

This clonotype has more than one count but fewer than ten. V gene TRBV9 combines with J gene TRBJ2-3; D is perhaps TRBD2 (6 bases). This CDR3 comprises 16 residues. The germline V gene has CDR1 SGDLS and CDR2 YYNGEE. V gave up 0 bases and J gave up 1 base, with 12 bases separating them. The CDR3 protein is CASSVGVADRTDTQYF. CDR3 coding DNA: TGTGCCAGCAGCGTAGGGGTAGCGGACCGCACAGATACGCAGTATTTT.

The chain joins TRBV29-1 to TRBJ2-3, with TRBD1 identical over 8 bases. This CDR3 has 15 residues. Losses at the gene ends were 4 bases for V and 0 bases for J; bases not matched to a gene: 6. Germline V lookup: CDR1 SQVTM, CDR2 ANQGSEA. CDR3 region: CSVVPQGASTDTQYF. The CDR3 DNA reads as TGCAGCGTTGTCCCTCAGGGGGCTAGCACAGATACGCAGTATTTT.

The CDR3 nucleotides are TGTGCCAGCAGCCAAGGCAGGGCGTCTGGAAACACCATATATTTT. Amino acids: CASSQGRASGNTIYF. V usage is TRBV14 and J usage is TRBJ1-3; D possibly corresponds to TRBD1 (5 bases). V dropped 1 base and J dropped 1 base, with 8 bases sitting between them. This CDR3 is built from 15 residues. Germline V CDR1 and CDR2: SGHDN, FVKESK.

The V gene is TRBV7-2, the J gene TRBJ1-2; tentative D call: TRBD1 (5 bases). V lost 4 bases and J 6 bases, leaving 12 bases between the germline ends. CDR3 size: 13 residues. Germline CDR1 and CDR2: SGHTA and FQGNSA. The CDR3: CASSSYSGDGYTF. In DNA, the CDR3 is TGTGCCAGCAGCTCGTATTCGGGGGATGGCTACACCTTC.